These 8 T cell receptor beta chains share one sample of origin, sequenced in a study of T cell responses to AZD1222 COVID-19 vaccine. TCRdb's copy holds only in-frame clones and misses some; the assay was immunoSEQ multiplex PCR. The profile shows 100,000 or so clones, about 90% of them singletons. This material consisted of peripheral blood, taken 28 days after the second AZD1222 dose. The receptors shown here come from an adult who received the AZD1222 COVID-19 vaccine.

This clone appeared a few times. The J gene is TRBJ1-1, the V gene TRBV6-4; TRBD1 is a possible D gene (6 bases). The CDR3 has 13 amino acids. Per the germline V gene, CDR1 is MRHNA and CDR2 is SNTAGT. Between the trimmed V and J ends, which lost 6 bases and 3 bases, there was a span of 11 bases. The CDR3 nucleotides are TGTGCCAGCAGAGGGGACACCTACACTGAAGCTTTCTTT. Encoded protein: CASRGDTYTEAFF.

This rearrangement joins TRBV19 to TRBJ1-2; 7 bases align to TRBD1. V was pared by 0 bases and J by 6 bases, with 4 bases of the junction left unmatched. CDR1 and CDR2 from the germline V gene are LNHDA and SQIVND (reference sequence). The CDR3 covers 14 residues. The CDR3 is CASSIEQGINGYTF. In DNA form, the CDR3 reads TGTGCCAGTAGTATAGAACAGGGGATTAATGGCTACACCTTC.

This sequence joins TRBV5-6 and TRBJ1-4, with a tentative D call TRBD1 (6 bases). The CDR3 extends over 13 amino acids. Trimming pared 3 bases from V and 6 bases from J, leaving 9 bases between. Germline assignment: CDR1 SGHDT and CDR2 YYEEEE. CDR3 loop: CASSYGTYEKLFF. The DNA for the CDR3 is TGTGCCAGCAGCTACGGGACATATGAAAAACTGTTTTTT.

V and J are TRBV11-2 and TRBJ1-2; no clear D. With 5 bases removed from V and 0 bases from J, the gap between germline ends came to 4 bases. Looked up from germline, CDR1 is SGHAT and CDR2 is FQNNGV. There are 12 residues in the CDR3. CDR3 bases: TGTGCCAGCAGCCTATCTAACTATGGCTACACCTTC. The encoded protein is CASSLSNYGYTF.

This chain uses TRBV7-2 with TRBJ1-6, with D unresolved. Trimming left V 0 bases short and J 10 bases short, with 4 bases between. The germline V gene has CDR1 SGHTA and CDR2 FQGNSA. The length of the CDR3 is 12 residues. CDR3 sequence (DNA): TGTGCCAGCAGCTTAGCTGGATCACCCCTCCACTTT. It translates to CASSLAGSPLHF.

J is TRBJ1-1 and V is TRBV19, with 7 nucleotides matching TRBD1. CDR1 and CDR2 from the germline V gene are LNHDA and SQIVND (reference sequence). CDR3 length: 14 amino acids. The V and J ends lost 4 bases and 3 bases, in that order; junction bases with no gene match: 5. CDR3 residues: CASSTTGQDTEAFF. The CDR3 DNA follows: TGTGCCAGTAGTACAACCGGACAGGACACTGAAGCTTTCTTT.

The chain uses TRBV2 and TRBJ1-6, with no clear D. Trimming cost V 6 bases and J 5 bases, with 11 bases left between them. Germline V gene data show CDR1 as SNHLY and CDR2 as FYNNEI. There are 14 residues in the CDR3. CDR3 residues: CASSLGSDNSPLHF. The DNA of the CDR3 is TGTGCCAGCAGCCTAGGGTCTGATAATTCACCCCTCCACTTT. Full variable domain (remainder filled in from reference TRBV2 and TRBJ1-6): EPEVTQTPSHQVTQMGQEVILRCVPISNHLYFYWYRQILGQKVEFLVSFYNNEISEKSEIFDDQFSVERPDGSNFTLKIRSTKLEDSAMYFCASSLGSDNSPLHFGNGTRLTVT.

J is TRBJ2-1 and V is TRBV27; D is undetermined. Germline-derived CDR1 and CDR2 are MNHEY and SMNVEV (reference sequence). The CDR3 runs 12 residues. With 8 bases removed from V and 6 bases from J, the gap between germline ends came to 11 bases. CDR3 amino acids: CASWVSVNEQFF. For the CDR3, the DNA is TGTGCCAGCTGGGTCAGTGTCAATGAGCAGTTCTTC.